This entry is about one T cell receptor beta chain. This record belongs to a study of blood T cell repertoires in COVID-19. Whole-study context: Acute and convalescent COVID-19 samples came from the United States, Italy and Spain. Sources were T cells, B-cell-depleted T cells, or PBMCs; the material itself was cDNA or gDNA.

As processed by the authors: Reference gene primer amplification gave estimated nucleated cell counts. Clones were read by immunoSEQ multiplex PCR, and TCRdb kept only the in-frame ones, dropping some. The V and J calls and clone size come from that table; D and trimming were worked out from the DNA. The profile covers roughly 41,000 clones, with less than 80% appearing a single time and roughly a tenth taken by the ten largest. This CDR3 is 11 amino acids long. V trimming: 6 bases; J trimming: 8 bases; junction bases outside the gene matches: 1. Germline CDR1 reads SQVTM; CDR2 reads ANQGSEA. The receptor's source is a man between 65 and 85 years old with COVID-19, enrolled during active disease. Input material: peripheral blood. V gene TRBV29-1 combines with J gene TRBJ1-2; 12 nucleotides line up with TRBD1. DNA for the CDR3: TGCAGCGTCGGGACAGGGGGCGGCTACACCTTC. Translation: CSVGTGGGYTF.